These 11 T cell receptor beta chains share one sample of origin, sequenced in a study of glioma-infiltrating T cells after dendritic cell vaccination (dated by TCRdb to about 2016). Library construction relied on the immunoSEQ multiplex PCR assay. Imported from immuneACCESS, the table was reduced by TCRdb to in-frame sequences with V and J called. These copies leave out some clones; in studies compared against another copy, an unresolved V gene accounts for under half, and the cause of the remainder is not known. In this sample the table shows 30,000 to 40,000 clones, approximately 84% of which occur a single time. Clones ranked in the top ten supply about 8% of the sample. Sample: blood, taken before dendritic cell vaccination. These receptors were taken from a human donor with glioblastoma.

The rearrangement links TRBV5-1 to TRBJ2-2; a possible D gene is TRBD1 (6 bases). There are 15 residues in the CDR3. Trimming pared 2 bases from V and 6 bases from J, leaving 14 bases between. In germline, CDR1 is SGHRS, CDR2 YFSETQ. The CDR3 nucleotides read TGCGCCAGCAGCTTCTTACCAGGGGTGGCCGGGGAGCTGTTTTTT. Translating it yields CASSFLPGVAGELFF. The full variable domain, rest sourced from reference TRBV5-1 and TRBJ2-2, is KAGVTQTPRYLIKTRGQQVTLSCSPISGHRSVSWYQQTPGQGLQFLFEYFSETQRNKGNFPGRFSGRQFSNSRSEMNVSTLELGDSALYLCASSFLPGVAGELFFGEGSRLTVL.

The sample holds a few counts of this clone. The rearrangement joins TRBV5-8 to TRBJ1-1; 9 positions match TRBD1. J gave up 5 bases and V 2 bases, and 7 bases lay outside the gene matches. The CDR3 totals 15 residues. Germline V CDR1 and CDR2: SGHTS, YDEGEE. In DNA form, the CDR3 reads TGTGCCAGCAGCTTAGGAGGGACAGGGATGACTGAAGCTTTCTTT. Translation gives CASSLGGTGMTEAFF.

This clone was counted a single time. J is TRBJ2-3 and V is TRBV5-1, with 9 bases identical to TRBD1. The germline V gene encodes CDR1 SGHRS and CDR2 YFSETQ. V lost 2 bases and J lost 6; bases outside the gene matches: 7. The CDR3 has 15 amino acids. The DNA of the CDR3 is TGCGCCAGCAGCTTTCAGGGACAGGGCATCGATACGCAGTATTTT. Translating gives CASSFQGQGIDTQYF.

The chain uses TRBV28 and TRBJ1-4, with 9 positions matching TRBD1. The CDR3 runs to 18 residues. Looked up from germline, CDR1 is MDHEN and CDR2 is SYDVKM. With 3 bases clipped from V and 7 bases from J, the junction kept 15 bases outside the gene matches. The CDR3 sequence is CASSLPLDRGGLVEKLFF. CDR3 in DNA: TGTGCCAGCAGTTTGCCCCTTGACAGGGGGGGATTGGTTGAAAAACTGTTTTTT. The full variable domain, with the rest looked up from reference TRBV28 and TRBJ1-4, is DVKVTQSSRYLVKRTGEKVFLECVQDMDHENMFWYRQDPGLGLRLIYFSYDVKMKEKGDIPEGYSVSREKKERFSLILESASTNQTSMYLCASSLPLDRGGLVEKLFFGSGTQLSVL.

The chain is built from TRBV6-5 and TRBJ2-5; a weak D match, TRBD2 (6 bases). Per germline, CDR1 MNHEY and CDR2 SVGAGI. CDR3 length: 12 residues. Deletions cut 0 bases from V and 10 bases from J, with 9 bases between. The CDR3 loop reads CASSYSAGLQYF. The CDR3 DNA is TGTGCCAGCAGTTACTCTGCGGGGCTCCAGTACTTC.

Only a few counts were recorded for this clone. The V and J genes are TRBV2 and TRBJ2-5, with TRBD2 matching 8 bases. This CDR3 comprises 16 residues. The germline gives CDR1 SNHLY, CDR2 FYNNEI. The trim removed 7 bases at V and 0 bases at J, leaving 10 bases unmatched. CDR3 region: CASIRGPAGDQETQYF. Written as DNA, the CDR3 is TGTGCCAGCATAAGAGGCCCAGCGGGGGACCAAGAGACCCAGTACTTC.

The genes are TRBV11-2 and TRBJ1-1; D unresolved. The CDR3 is 16 residues long. The germline V gene has CDR1 SGHAT and CDR2 FQNNGV. The V and J ends lost 2 bases and 6 bases respectively, with 19 bases between them. CDR3 DNA sequence: TGTGCCAGCAGCTTACCCCCTGGATACAAAGGAGCTGAAGCTTTCTTT. Its translation: CASSLPPGYKGAEAFF. Together with reference TRBV11-2 and TRBJ1-1, the CDR3 gives the full variable domain: EAGVAQSPRYKIIEKRQSVAFWCNPISGHATLYWYQQILGQGPKLLIQFQNNGVVDDSQLPKDRFSAERLKGVDSTLKIQPAKLEDSAVYLCASSLPPGYKGAEAFFGQGTRLTVV.

This clone is termed medium-sized. The rearrangement joins TRBV2 to TRBJ2-3; 10 bases are shared with TRBD1. Per germline, CDR1 SNHLY and CDR2 FYNNEI. CDR3 length: 16 residues. The junction had 3 bases not matched to a gene; V was cut back by 1 base and J by 2 bases. Here the CDR3 reads CASSEGGTGVTDTQYF. The CDR3 DNA follows: TGTGCCAGCAGTGAAGGAGGGACAGGGGTCACAGATACGCAGTATTTT.

The rearrangement joins TRBV27 to TRBJ2-7; tentatively, D is TRBD1 (5 bases). Germline V gives CDR1 MNHEY, CDR2 SMNVEV (reference sequence). The CDR3 covers 14 residues. Trimming cost V 4 bases and J 2 bases, with 12 bases left between them. In nucleotides, the CDR3 is TGTGCCAGCAGTTCCCTGGGGCCAGCCTACGAGCAGTACTTC. It is translated as CASSSLGPAYEQYF.

This chain links TRBV29-1 with TRBJ2-5; 10 nucleotides match TRBD1. The end of the DNA is better explained by TRBJ2-7, so the J call may be wrong. CDR1 and CDR2 from the germline V gene are SQVTM and ANQGSEA. CDR3 length: 12 residues. In nucleotides, the CDR3 is TGCAGCGGAGGACAGGGGGACGGCGAGCAGTACTTC. Protein: CSGGQGDGEQYF.

CDR3 nucleotide sequence: TGTGCCAGCAGCTTCGTTAGCGGGGGGGCCGAGACCCAGTACTTC. This codes for CASSFVSGGAETQYF. The rearrangement joins TRBV11-3 to TRBJ2-5; 11 nucleotides line up with TRBD2. Germline V CDR1 and CDR2: SGHNT, YENEEA. V gave up 3 bases and J gave up 5 bases; unmatched junction bases: 5. The CDR3 consists of 15 residues.